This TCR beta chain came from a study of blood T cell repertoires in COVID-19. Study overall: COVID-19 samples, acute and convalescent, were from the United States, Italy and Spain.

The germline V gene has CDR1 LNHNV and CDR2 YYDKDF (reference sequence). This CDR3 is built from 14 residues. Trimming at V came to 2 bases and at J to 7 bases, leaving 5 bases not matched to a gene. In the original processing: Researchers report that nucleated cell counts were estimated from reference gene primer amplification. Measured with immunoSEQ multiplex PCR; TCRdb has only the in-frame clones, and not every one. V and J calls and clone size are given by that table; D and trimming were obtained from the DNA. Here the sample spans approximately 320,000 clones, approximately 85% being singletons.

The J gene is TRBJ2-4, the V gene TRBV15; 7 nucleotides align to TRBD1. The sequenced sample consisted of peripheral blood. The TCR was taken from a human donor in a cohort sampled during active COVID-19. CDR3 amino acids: CATSRRGPGNIQYF. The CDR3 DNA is TGTGCCACCAGCAGAAGGGGGCCTGGGAACATTCAGTACTTC.